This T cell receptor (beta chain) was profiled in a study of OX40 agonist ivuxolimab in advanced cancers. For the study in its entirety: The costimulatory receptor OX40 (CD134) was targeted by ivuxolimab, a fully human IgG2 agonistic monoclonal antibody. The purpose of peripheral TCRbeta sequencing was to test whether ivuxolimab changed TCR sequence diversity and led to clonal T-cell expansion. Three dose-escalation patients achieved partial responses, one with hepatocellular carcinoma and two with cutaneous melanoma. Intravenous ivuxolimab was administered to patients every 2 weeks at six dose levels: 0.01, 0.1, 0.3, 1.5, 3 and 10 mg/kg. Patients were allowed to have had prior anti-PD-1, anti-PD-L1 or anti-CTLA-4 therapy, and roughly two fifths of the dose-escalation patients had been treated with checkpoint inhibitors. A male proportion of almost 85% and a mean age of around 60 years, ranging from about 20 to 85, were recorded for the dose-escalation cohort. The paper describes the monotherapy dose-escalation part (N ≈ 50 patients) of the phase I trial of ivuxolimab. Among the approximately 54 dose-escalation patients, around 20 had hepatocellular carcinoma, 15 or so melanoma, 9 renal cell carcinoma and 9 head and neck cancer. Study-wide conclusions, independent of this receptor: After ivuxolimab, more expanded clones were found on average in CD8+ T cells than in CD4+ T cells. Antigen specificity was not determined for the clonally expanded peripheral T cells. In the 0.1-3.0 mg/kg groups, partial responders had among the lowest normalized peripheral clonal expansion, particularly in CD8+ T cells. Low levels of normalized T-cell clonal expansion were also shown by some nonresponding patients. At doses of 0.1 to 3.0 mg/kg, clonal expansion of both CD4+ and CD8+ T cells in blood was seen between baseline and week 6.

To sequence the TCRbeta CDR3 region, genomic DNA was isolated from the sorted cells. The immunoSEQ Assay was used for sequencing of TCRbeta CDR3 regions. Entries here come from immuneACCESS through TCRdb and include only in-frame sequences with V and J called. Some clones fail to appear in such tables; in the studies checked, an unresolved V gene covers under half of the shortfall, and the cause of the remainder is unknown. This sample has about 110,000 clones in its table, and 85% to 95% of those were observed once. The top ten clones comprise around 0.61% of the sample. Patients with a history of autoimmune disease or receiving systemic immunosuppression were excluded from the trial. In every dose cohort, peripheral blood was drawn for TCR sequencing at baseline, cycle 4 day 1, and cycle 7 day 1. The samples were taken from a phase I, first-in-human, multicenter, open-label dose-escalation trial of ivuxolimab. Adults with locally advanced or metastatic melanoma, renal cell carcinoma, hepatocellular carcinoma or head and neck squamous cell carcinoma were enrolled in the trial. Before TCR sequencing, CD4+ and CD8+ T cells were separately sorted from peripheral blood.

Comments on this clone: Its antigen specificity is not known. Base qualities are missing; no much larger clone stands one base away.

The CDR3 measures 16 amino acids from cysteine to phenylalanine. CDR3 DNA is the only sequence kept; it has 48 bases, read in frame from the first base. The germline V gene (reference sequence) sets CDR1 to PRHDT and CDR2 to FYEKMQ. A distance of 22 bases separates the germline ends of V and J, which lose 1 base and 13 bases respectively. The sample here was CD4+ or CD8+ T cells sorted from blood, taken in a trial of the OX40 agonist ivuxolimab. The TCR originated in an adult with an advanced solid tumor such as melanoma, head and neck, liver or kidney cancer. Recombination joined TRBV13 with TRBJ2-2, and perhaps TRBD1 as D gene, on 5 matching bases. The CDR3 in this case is CASSLAGRTTDQRLFF. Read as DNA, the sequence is TGTGCCAGCAGCTTAGCCGGCCGGACAACTGACCAGAGGCTGTTTTTT.